This TCR beta chain originates from a study of T cells after yellow fever vaccination. At the level of the study: Fractions with few cells were prepared using SMART-Seq v4 Ultra Low Input.

Findings and caveats of the study: By day 5 rather than day 15, the secondary response had peaked, though it was weaker. Booster samples showed a return of most primary-vaccination clones (roughly 96% CD4, about 85% CD8).

Germline assignment: CDR1 SGHTA and CDR2 FQGNSA. This CDR3 comprises 13 residues. The V and J ends lost 8 bases and 5 bases, in that order; junction bases with no gene match: 7. There are many counts of this clonotype. Its specificity is not known. Production of TCR cDNA was by 5'RACE template switching, which also added a universal primer site and UMIs. TCRdb itself ran the 5' RACE reads through MiXCR, one entry per CDR3 protein. The profile shows about 220,000 distinct CDR3 sequences, 2.5% to 3.5% of them singletons. This chain uses TRBV7-2 with TRBJ2-5, with 8 positions matching TRBD2. Sample: CD4+ T cells sorted from PBMCs, taken 10 days after the yellow fever booster vaccination. The source of this sequence is a man aged 18 to 35 who received the YFV17D yellow fever vaccine. This CDR3 is CASASGGRETQYF. DNA of the CDR3: TGTGCCAGCGCCTCGGGGGGGCGCGAGACCCAGTACTTC. Based on the CDR3 plus reference TRBV7-2 and TRBJ2-5, the full variable domain is GAGVSQSPSNKVTEKGKDVELRCDPISGHTALYWYRQSLGQGLEFLIYFQGNSAPDKSGLPSDRFSAERTGGSVSTLTIQRTQQEDSAVYLCASASGGRETQYFGPGTRLLVL.